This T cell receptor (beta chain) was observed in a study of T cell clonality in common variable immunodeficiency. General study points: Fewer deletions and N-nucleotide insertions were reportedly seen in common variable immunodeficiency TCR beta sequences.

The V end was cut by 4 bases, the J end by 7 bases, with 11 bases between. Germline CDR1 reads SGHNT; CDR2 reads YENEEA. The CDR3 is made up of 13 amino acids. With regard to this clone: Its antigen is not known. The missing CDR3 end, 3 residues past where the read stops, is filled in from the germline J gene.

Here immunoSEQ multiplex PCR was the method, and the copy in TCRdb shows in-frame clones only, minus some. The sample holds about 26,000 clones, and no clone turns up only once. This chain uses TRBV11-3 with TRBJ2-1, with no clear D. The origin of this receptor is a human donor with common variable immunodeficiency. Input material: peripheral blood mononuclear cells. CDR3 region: CASSSGPLNEQFF. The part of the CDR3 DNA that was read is TGTGCCAGCAGCTCGGGTCCCTTGAATGAG.